The T cell receptor beta chain described here comes from a study of shared clonotypes between healthy human individuals. Generated by immunoSEQ multiplex PCR, the TCRdb table keeps only in-frame clones and is missing some. The data contain about 1,900,000 clones, roughly 94% of them seen just once; the ten biggest clones take up approximately 1.2%. Selected positively for CCR7 and CD45RO-negative, naive CD8 cells excluded terminally differentiated effector memory CD45RA+ cells. The specimen was naive CD8+ T cells sorted from blood. The receptor's source is a man aged 18 to 35 in good health.

In nucleotides, the CDR3 is TGTGCCAGCAGCCAACAGTTAGCGGGAGTGAAGGGCTCCTACGAGCAGTACTTC. It yields the protein CASSQQLAGVKGSYEQYF. V and J are TRBV4-2 and TRBJ2-7; the match to TRBD2 covers 9 bases. Germline V gene sequence: CDR1 LGHNA, CDR2 YNFKEQ. The CDR3 is 18 residues long. Unmatched junction bases numbered 11, after V lost 2 bases and J lost 0 bases.